The clone carrying this T cell receptor beta chain was recorded once. What it recognizes is unknown. The V gene's germline CDR1 is SGHTA and CDR2 FQGNSA. The CDR3 is made up of 15 amino acids. The V and J ends lost 2 bases and 0 bases respectively, with 5 bases between them. PCR amplification relied on 60 Vbeta primers (plus 13 Jbeta primers). Clones were sequenced by immunoSEQ multiplex PCR, and TCRdb holds only the in-frame ones, with some missing. The sample holds 95,000 to 150,000 clones, around 80% seen once. These data are taken from a study of cytomegalovirus exposure and HLA in healthy donors. Study results and limitations: Links to common viral pathogens appeared, in a later analysis, for several of the most significant clusters.

The TCR was taken from a female donor in good health and CMV-seropositive. The specimen was PBMCs. This chain links TRBV7-2 with TRBJ1-6; D not resolved. The CDR3 sequence is CASSLSGSYNSPLHF. The CDR3 DNA reads as TGTGCCAGCAGCTTATCAGGCTCCTATAATTCACCCCTCCACTTT.